Included here is one TCR beta chain sequence, with context. The V end was cut by 0 bases, the J end by 6 bases, with 14 bases between. Germline V gene sequence: CDR1 SGHTA, CDR2 FQGNSA. The CDR3 loop spans 15 amino acids. Authors' processing steps: Reference gene primer amplification gave nucleated cell count estimates. Using immunoSEQ multiplex PCR, the repertoire was profiled, and TCRdb retains in-frame clones only, with some absent. That table is the source of V, J and clone size, and D and trimming were worked out from the DNA. Among roughly 450,000 clones listed, about nine tenths were seen once. This sample is drawn from a study of blood T cell repertoires in COVID-19. The overall study: Samples came from the United States, Italy and Spain, spanning acute and convalescent COVID-19. T cells, B-cell-depleted T cells, or PBMCs provided the cDNA or gDNA that served as material.

The chain couples TRBV7-2 to TRBJ1-2, with D tentatively TRBD1 (6 bases). This sequence originates from a young man who had recovered from COVID-19. The specimen sequenced was PBMCs or T cells enriched from blood (not recorded which). In DNA, the CDR3 is TGTGCCAGCAGCTTAGCGACGTACAGGGCCCATGGCTACACCTTC. It encodes CASSLATYRAHGYTF.